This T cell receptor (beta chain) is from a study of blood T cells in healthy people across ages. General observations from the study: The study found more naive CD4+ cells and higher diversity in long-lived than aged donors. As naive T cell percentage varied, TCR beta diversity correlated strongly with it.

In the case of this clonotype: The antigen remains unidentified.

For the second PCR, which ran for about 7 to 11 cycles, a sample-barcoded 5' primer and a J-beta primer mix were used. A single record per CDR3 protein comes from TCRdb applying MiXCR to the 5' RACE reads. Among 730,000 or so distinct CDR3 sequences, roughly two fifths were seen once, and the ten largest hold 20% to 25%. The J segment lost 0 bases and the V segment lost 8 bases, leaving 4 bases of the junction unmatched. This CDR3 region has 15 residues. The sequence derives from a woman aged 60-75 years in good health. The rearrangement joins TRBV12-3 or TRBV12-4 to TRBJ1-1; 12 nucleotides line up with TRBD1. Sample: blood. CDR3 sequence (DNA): TGTGCCAGCGATGGGACAGGGGGCCTGAACACTGAAGCTTTCTTT. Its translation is CASDGTGGLNTEAFF.